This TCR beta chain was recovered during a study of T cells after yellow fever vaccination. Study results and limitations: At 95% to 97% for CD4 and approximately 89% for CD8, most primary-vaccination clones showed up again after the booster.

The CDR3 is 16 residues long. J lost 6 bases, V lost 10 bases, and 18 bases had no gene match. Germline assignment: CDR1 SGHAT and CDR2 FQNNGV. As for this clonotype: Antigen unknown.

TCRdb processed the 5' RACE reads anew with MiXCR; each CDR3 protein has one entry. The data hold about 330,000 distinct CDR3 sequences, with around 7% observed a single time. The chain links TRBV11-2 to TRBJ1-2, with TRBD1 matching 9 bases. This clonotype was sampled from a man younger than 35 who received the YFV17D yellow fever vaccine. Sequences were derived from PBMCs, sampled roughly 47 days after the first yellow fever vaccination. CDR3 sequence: CATPPGTGTPAHGYTF. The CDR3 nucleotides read TGTGCCACTCCACCCGGGACAGGGACACCAGCGCATGGCTACACCTTC.